This T cell receptor (beta chain) was obtained from a study of blood T cell repertoires in COVID-19. In the study overall: Samples of COVID-19 (acute and convalescent) were obtained from the United States, Italy and Spain. PBMCs, B-cell-depleted T cells, or T cells were the source of the cDNA or gDNA that made up the material.

Researchers sorted participants into cohorts using their self-reported clinical history. Cohort 3 recovery required two negative PCRs, clearance, or symptom resolution. With 6 bases clipped from V and 1 base from J, the junction kept 6 bases outside the gene matches. The length of the CDR3 is 15 residues. CDR1 and CDR2 (germline): MDHEN, SYDVKM. Some clones are missing from TCRdb's copy, which holds only in-frame ones; the method was immunoSEQ multiplex PCR. The sample contains around 170,000 clones, roughly 84% of which appear only once. The material sequenced was PBMCs or T cells enriched from blood (not recorded which). The chain has TRBV28 and TRBJ1-1; TRBD1 aligns across 9 bases. This TCR came from a woman aged 50 to 65 who had recovered from COVID-19. The CDR3 bases are TGTGCCAGCAGGAGTCCGGGACAGGGGAACACTGAAGCTTTCTTT. This gives the protein CASRSPGQGNTEAFF.